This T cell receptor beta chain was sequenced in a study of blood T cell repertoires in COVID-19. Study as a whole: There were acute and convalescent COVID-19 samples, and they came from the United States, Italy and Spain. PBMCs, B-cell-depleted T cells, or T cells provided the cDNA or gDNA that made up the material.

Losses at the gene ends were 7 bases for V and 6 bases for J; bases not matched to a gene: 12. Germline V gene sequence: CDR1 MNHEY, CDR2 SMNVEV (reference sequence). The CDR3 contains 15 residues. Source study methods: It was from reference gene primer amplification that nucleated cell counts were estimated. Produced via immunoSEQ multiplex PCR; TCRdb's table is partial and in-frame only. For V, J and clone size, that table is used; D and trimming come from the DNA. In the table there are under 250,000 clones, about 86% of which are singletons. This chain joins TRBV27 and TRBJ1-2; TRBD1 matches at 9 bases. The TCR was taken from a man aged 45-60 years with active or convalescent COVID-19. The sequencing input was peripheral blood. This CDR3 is CASKAPGQGFDGYTF. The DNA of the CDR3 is TGTGCCAGCAAAGCCCCGGGACAGGGATTCGATGGCTACACCTTC.